One and the same sample provided the 2 T cell receptor beta chains below, sequenced in a study of regulatory T cells in long-lasting Graves disease. Relying on iRepertoire HTBI primers and Arm-PCR of CDR3 regions, the team built TCR beta libraries. TCRdb reanalysed the multiplex PCR reads using MiXCR and keeps one entry per CDR3 protein. The sample consists of 350,000 to 450,000 distinct CDR3 sequences, around 23% of them appearing once. The sample's time point: persistent/refractory GD, antithyroid drugs over 5 years with positive TRAb. Preparation of the TCR library used RNA extracted from PBMCs. Sample: peripheral blood mononuclear cells (PBMCs), taken when the disease was refractory, from a patient treated with antithyroid drugs. The receptors shown here come from a female donor with Graves disease.

There are a few counts of this clonotype. The rearrangement links TRBV10-2 to TRBJ2-1, with TRBD2 identical over 11 bases. The length of the CDR3 is 15 residues. J lost 6 bases, V lost 8 bases, and 9 bases had no gene match. Germline V gene sequence: CDR1 WSHSY, CDR2 SAAADI. The CDR3 DNA follows: TGCGCCAGCGGGGGAACTAGCGGGAGTGGCAATGAGCAGTTCTTC. Its translation: CASGGTSGSGNEQFF.

This clonotype showed up many times. The chain joins TRBV28 to TRBJ1-4; TRBD1 might be the D (5 bases). Per germline, CDR1 MDHEN and CDR2 SYDVKM. The CDR3 loop spans 13 amino acids. The V gene lost 3 bases and the J gene lost 7 bases, with 9 bases spanning the gap. CDR3 bases: TGTGCCAGCAGTTTGGGGACGGTTGAAAAACTGTTTTTT. It yields the protein CASSLGTVEKLFF. The complete variable domain, with remaining parts taken from reference TRBV28 and TRBJ1-4, reads DVKVTQSSRYLVKRTGEKVFLECVQDMDHENMFWYRQDPGLGLRLIYFSYDVKMKEKGDIPEGYSVSREKKERFSLILESASTNQTSMYLCASSLGTVEKLFFGSGTQLSVL.